This T cell receptor (beta chain) was sequenced for a study of blood T cell repertoires in COVID-19. Background on the study: Some COVID-19 samples were acute and others convalescent; all came from the United States, Italy and Spain.

Participant-reported clinical history was the basis for cohort assignment. CDR1 SGHDT and CDR2 YYEEEE come from the germline V gene. The CDR3 spans 15 residues. J was trimmed by 3 bases and V by 1 base; bases with no gene match: 4. The data were produced by immunoSEQ multiplex PCR, yet TCRdb's version contains in-frame clones alone and is incomplete. The data show a few hundred thousand clones, around 87% seen once. The sequence was collected from a woman between 18 and 29 years old with acute COVID-19. This chain links TRBV5-6 with TRBJ2-3; 8 bases are a match to TRBD2. The sample taken for sequencing was PBMCs or T cells enriched from blood (not recorded which). Here the CDR3 reads CASSLLGLVTDTQYF. Here the CDR3 DNA reads TGTGCCAGCAGCTTGTTGGGACTAGTTACAGATACGCAGTATTTT.